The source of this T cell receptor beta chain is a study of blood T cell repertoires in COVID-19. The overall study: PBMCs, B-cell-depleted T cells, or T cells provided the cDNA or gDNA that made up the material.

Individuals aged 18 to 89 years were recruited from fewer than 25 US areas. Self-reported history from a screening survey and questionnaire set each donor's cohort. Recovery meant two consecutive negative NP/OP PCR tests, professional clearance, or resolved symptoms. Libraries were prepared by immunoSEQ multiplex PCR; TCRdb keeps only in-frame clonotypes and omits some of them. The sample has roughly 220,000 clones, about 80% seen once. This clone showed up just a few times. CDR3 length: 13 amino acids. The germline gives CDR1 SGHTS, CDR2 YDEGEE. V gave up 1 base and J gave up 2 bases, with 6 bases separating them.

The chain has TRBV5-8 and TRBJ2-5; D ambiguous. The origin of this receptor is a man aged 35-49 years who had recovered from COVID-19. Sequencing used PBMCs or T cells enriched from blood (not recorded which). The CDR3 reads CASSLRRQETQYF. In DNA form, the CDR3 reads TGTGCCAGCAGCTTGCGGAGACAAGAGACCCAGTACTTC.